This T cell receptor beta chain was obtained from a study of human T cells and chemical hapten exposure. This CDR3 is 13 amino acids long. Trimming cost V 5 bases and J 4 bases, with 11 bases left between them. The time point: patch test 1, 2 weeks after DPC sensitization. Specified treatment: therapeutic diphenylcyclopropenone sensitization with weekly scalp DPC. Using its own MiXCR run on the RACE reads, TCRdb lists one record per CDR3 protein. The sample contains tens of thousands of distinct CDR3 sequences, about 11% of which appear only once. Comment on this clonotype: With a much larger clone just one base away, this may be a read error. In this CDR3 the conserved last residue, phenylalanine or tryptophan, is missing, so a read error is likely.

The TCR sequence derives from an older woman with alopecia areata. Some clones in this sample may be carry-over from other donors' samples. V is TRBV12-3 or TRBV12-4 and J is TRBJ1-1; D gene unclear. The material was whole blood, obtained in connection with sensitization to the hapten diphenylcyclopropenone (DPC). The CDR3 region has the DNA TGTGCCAGCAGTCTGACTTTGTCCACTGAAGCTTTCCTT. This sequence encodes CASSLTLSTEAFL.